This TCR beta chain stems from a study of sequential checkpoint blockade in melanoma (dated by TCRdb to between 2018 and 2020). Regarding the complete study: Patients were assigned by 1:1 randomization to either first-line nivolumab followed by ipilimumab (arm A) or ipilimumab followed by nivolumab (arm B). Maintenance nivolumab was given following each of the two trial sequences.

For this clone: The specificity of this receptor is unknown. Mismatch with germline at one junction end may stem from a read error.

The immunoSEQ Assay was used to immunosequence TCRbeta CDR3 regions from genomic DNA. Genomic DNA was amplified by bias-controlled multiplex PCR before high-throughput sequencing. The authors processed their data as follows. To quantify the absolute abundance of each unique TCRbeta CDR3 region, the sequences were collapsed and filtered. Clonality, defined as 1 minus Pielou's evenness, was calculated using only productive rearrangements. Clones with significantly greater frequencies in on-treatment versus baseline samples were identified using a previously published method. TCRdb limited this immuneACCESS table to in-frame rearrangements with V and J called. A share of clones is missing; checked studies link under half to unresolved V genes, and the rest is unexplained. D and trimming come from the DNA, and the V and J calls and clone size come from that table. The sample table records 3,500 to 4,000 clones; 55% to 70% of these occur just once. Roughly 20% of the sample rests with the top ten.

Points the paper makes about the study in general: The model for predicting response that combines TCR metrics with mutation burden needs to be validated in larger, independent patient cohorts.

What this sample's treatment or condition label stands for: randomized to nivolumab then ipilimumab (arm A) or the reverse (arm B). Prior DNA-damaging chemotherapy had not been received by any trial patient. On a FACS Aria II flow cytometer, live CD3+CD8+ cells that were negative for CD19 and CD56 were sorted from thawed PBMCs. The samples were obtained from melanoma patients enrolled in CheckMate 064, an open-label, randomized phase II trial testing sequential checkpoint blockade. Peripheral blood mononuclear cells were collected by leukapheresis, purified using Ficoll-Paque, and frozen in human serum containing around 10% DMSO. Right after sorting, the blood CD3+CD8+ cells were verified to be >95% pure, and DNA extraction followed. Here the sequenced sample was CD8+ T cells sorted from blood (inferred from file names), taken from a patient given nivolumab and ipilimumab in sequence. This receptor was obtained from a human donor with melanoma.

This receptor has the CDR3 CASSDSLNSGGSYNEQFF. The nucleotides are TGTGCCAGCAGCGACTCCCTTAATAGCGGGGGATCCTACAATGAGCAGTTCTTC. The chain couples TRBV6-4 to TRBJ2-1, with 9 middle bases fitting TRBD2. The germline V gene provides CDR1 MRHNA and CDR2 SNTAGT. The CDR3, from cysteine to phenylalanine, totals 18 residues. Only the CDR3 region is kept as DNA, spanning 54 bases read in frame from base 1.